This entry concerns a single TCR beta chain. A few counts support this clonotype. What this receptor recognizes is not known. The record has no base qualities; no much larger clone is one base away. V loses 6 bases of germline sequence and J loses 5 bases, and the interval between the two ends is 7 bases. The CDR3 measures 12 amino acids from cysteine to phenylalanine. Left in the record is the CDR3 DNA by itself, 36 bases read in frame from the first base. CDR1 and CDR2, looked up from the germline V gene (reference sequence), are SEHNR and FQNEAQ. Ficoll-Paque density gradient centrifugation was the method used to isolate PBMCs. TCRdb lists the instrument as Illumina NovaSeq 6000. TCRalpha and TCRbeta cDNA libraries were built by 5'RACE with constant-segment primers, adding sample barcodes and unique molecular identifiers. RNA was extracted from every sample with Trizol reagent. The libraries were amplified in two PCR steps, and the second step added a second sample barcode and Illumina TruSeq adapters. The libraries were sequenced on an Illumina NovaSeq using 2 x 150 bp paired-end reads. The study's own analysis went as follows. With migec v1.2.7, reads were demultiplexed and then collapsed into UMI-guided consensus sequences. Using mixcr v2.1.11, the UMI consensuses were aligned to TRA and TRB V and J templates and assembled into clonotypes. Clonotypes were classified as expanded or contracted when called significant by both edgeR and NoisET, with noise models trained on biological replicates. For edgeR calls, the cutoffs were a false discovery rate-adjusted p below 0.01 and a log2 fold-change threshold of 1. PCA with hierarchical clustering of max-normalized trajectories of the 1000 most abundant clonotypes was used as exploratory dynamics analysis. Separately sequenced CD4+ and CD8+ repertoires were used to assign the CD4 or CD8 phenotype of responding clones. Through fastp at Q25 and MiXCR, TCRdb rebuilt clones from the public reads, retaining in-frame beta chains. Each entry is one CDR3 protein sequence, shown with its most common DNA and genes. The V and J calls follow TCRdb's processing rather than the paper's. The sample table shows 350,000 to 400,000 distinct CDR3 sequences, and approximately 15% are seen once. About 22% of the sample belongs to the ten largest clones.

These data belong to a study of T-cell memory formation after mild COVID-19 (dated by TCRdb to about 2021). Background on the whole study: TCR sequence clusters from the two donors were found to be largely donor specific. T-cell clones expanding and contracting after mild COVID-19 in two donors were tracked by longitudinal TCRalpha and TCRbeta repertoire sequencing. Two young, previously healthy adult volunteers, one female and one male, were included in the cohort.

Study-wide conclusions, independent of this receptor: The detection of some responding clones in pre-infection memory suggests that pre-existing cross-reactive memory T cells joined the SARS-CoV-2 response. Whether the second-wave clones peaking on day 37 were SARS-CoV-2 specific was not confirmed. From day 15 to 85, contracting clones showed balanced CD4/CD8 phenotypes, whereas a second wave of clones that expanded from day 15 to 37 leaned towards CD4+. Contracting CD4+ clones were found mainly in CM and EM memory subsets, while CD8+ clones were enriched in EMRA. The study included only a couple of mild cases, and larger cohorts that include severe cases with pre-infection samples were judged to be necessary.

The V and J genes are TRBV7-9 and TRBJ2-2; the D gene is unclear. The receptor's source is a man between 18 and 29 years old who had mild COVID-19 (a few samples of this study predate the infection). The sample titles of this study are shuffled in the database, so cell type and time point are left out; the donor was told from shared clones. The source material was PBMCs or a T cell subset sorted from them (not recorded which). The DNA sequence reads TGTGCCAGCAGAAGATTTACCGGGGAGCTGTTTTTT. Translated, this is CASRRFTGELFF.